The 16 T cell receptor beta chains reported below all come from one sample, sequenced in a study of T-cell reconstitution after alpha-beta-depleted transplantation in children. Unique molecular identifiers were incorporated during preparation of the TCRbeta library. TCRdb re-analysed the PCR reads in MiXCR, keeping a single row per CDR3 protein. The data show 140,000 to 150,000 distinct CDR3 sequences, 8.5% to 10% seen once. The sequenced sample was PBMCs, mostly from graft donor cells, obtained 180 days after TCRalphabeta/CD19-depleted stem cell transplant. Receptor source: a female patient aged 2-15 years who had a stem cell transplant for congenital amegakaryocytic thrombocytopenia, so the T cells may come from the graft donor.

This clonotype appeared many times. The chain carries TRBV5-1 and TRBJ2-7; D is uncertain. The CDR3 spans 13 residues. Deletions cut 0 bases from V and 3 bases from J, with 7 bases between. Germline assignment: CDR1 SGHRS and CDR2 YFSETQ. The CDR3 coding sequence is TGCGCCAGCAGCTTGGGTCCGCACTACGAGCAGTACTTC. This sequence encodes CASSLGPHYEQYF. Drawing the rest from reference TRBV5-1 and TRBJ2-7, the complete variable domain is KAGVTQTPRYLIKTRGQQVTLSCSPISGHRSVSWYQQTPGQGLQFLFEYFSETQRNKGNFPGRFSGRQFSNSRSEMNVSTLELGDSALYLCASSLGPHYEQYFGPGTRLTVT.

Notes on this clonotype: One end of the junction fails to match germline, which may point to a read error. The V and J genes are TRBV20-1 and TRBJ2-1; D is perhaps TRBD2 (6 bases). Germline CDR1 and CDR2: DFQATT and SNEGSKA (reference sequence). The CDR3 length is 13 residues. CDR3 in amino acids: CSARGTSINERFF. The CDR3 DNA follows: TGCAGTGCTAGAGGTACTAGCATCAATGAGCGGTTCTTC.

This clonotype was observed many times. This chain links TRBV20-1 with TRBJ2-1; D may be TRBD1 (5 bases). V lost 3 bases and J lost 1, with 10 bases in between. Germline values: CDR1 DFQATT, CDR2 SNEGSKA (reference sequence). This CDR3 comprises 14 residues. The CDR3 is CSASYRISYNEQFF. CDR3 nucleotide sequence: TGCAGTGCTAGCTACAGGATTTCCTACAATGAGCAGTTCTTC.

The sample holds a few counts of this clonotype. V gene TRBV12-3 or TRBV12-4 combines with J gene TRBJ1-5, with 7 bases that match TRBD1. This CDR3 region has 16 residues. After removal of 5 bases from V and 0 bases from J, the junction contained 7 bases not matched to a gene. The CDR3 DNA is TGTGCCAGCAGTCCAGGGGGGCCTCATAGCAATCAGCCCCAGCATTTT. Translating it yields CASSPGGPHSNQPQHF.

This clonotype has a count of ten or more. The chain uses TRBV5-1 and TRBJ2-1; 12 bases are a match to TRBD1. CDR1 SGHRS and CDR2 YFSETQ come from the germline V gene. The length of the CDR3 is 17 residues. The trim removed 0 bases at V and 8 bases at J, leaving 9 bases unmatched. CDR3 sequence (DNA): TGCGCCAGCAGCTTGGCAAAACCGGGACAGGGGGCCGATGAGCAGTTCTTC. Residues: CASSLAKPGQGADEQFF. Complete variable domain (other parts from reference TRBV5-1 and TRBJ2-1): KAGVTQTPRYLIKTRGQQVTLSCSPISGHRSVSWYQQTPGQGLQFLFEYFSETQRNKGNFPGRFSGRQFSNSRSEMNVSTLELGDSALYLCASSLAKPGQGADEQFFGPGTRLTVL.

This clonotype came up many times. The rearrangement uses TRBV20-1 and TRBJ2-1; TRBD2 matches 14 bases. The CDR3 runs to 17 residues. V shed 4 bases, J shed 0 bases, and the junction held 5 bases outside the gene matches. Germline values: CDR1 DFQATT, CDR2 SNEGSKA (reference sequence). CDR3 DNA: TGCAGTGCTATACCGGGACTAGCGGGAGTCTCCTACAATGAGCAGTTCTTC. This encodes CSAIPGLAGVSYNEQFF.

Notes on this clonotype: One base away lies a much larger clone, so this may be a sequencing read error. V is TRBV28 and J is TRBJ1-2, with D possibly TRBD1 on 5 matching bases. This CDR3 spans 13 amino acids. Per germline, CDR1 MDHEN and CDR2 SYDVKM. The CDR3 loop reads CASRIGTVYGDTF. In nucleotides, the CDR3 is TGTGCCAGCAGAATTGGGACGGTCTATGGCGACACCTTC.

This clonotype has at least ten counts. The V call is TRBV20-1, the J call TRBJ2-2, with a possible D match to TRBD2 (6 bases). Trimming pared 5 bases from V and 1 base from J, leaving 14 bases between. The CDR3 spans 15 residues. Germline CDR1 reads DFQATT; CDR2 reads SNEGSKA (reference sequence). The CDR3 spells CSALNLAQNTGELFF. DNA of the CDR3: TGCAGTGCTCTTAATCTAGCGCAGAACACCGGGGAGCTGTTTTTT.

This clonotype has at least ten counts. The chain is built from TRBV20-1 and TRBJ1-1, with 7 bases lining up with TRBD1. The length of the CDR3 is 14 residues. CDR1 is DFQATT and CDR2 is SNEGSKA in the germline V gene (reference sequence). V gave up 2 bases and J gave up 1 base; unmatched junction bases: 4. The CDR3 protein is CSARKGGANTEAFF. The CDR3 coding sequence is TGCAGTGCTAGAAAAGGGGGCGCGAACACTGAAGCTTTCTTT.

In its sample, this clonotype was seen a few times. The chain recombines TRBV5-1 with TRBJ2-2; 11 bases are shared with TRBD2. The CDR3 consists of 16 residues. J lost 4 bases, V lost 1 base, and 3 bases had no gene match. Germline CDR1 and CDR2: SGHRS and YFSETQ. CDR3 nucleotides: TGCGCCAGCAGCTTGCCCCTAGCGGGGGGCACCGGGGAGCTGTTTTTT. Translating gives CASSLPLAGGTGELFF.

This chain uses TRBV28 with TRBJ2-7; D perhaps matches TRBD2 (6 bases). Germline V lookup: CDR1 MDHEN, CDR2 SYDVKM. The CDR3 is 11 residues long. Deletions cut 11 bases from V and 2 bases from J, with 10 bases between. The DNA of the CDR3 is TGTGCCGTTACGGGGGCCTACGAGCAGTACTTC. This encodes CAVTGAYEQYF.

V is TRBV27 and J is TRBJ2-1; a possible D gene is TRBD1 (6 bases). Per germline, CDR1 MNHEY and CDR2 SMNVEV (reference sequence). This CDR3 is built from 11 residues. V was trimmed by 5 bases and J by 12 bases, leaving 11 bases between them. The CDR3 bases are TGTGCCAGCAGTATCAGGGGACGGCAGTTCTTC. It is translated as CASSIRGRQFF.

This clonotype was observed at least ten times. The V call is TRBV6-2 or TRBV6-3, the J call TRBJ2-2; D not resolved. V shed 6 bases and J shed 6 bases, with 11 bases lying between them. The V gene's germline CDR1 is MNHEY and CDR2 SVGEGT. There are 13 residues in the CDR3. The DNA of the CDR3 is TGTGCCAGCAGCCGCTTTGGGGCCGGGGAGCTGTTTTTT. It translates to CASSRFGAGELFF.

In its sample, this clonotype was seen many times. The CDR3 loop is CASNPIGVSNQPQHF. The CDR3, as DNA: TGTGCCAGCAATCCAATCGGGGTGAGCAATCAGCCCCAGCATTTT. The chain has TRBV27 and TRBJ1-5, with D hard to call. Trimming shortened V by 7 bases and J by 1 base, and 14 bases separated the two germline ends. Germline CDR1 and CDR2: MNHEY and SMNVEV (reference sequence). CDR3 length: 15 amino acids.

This clonotype has at least ten counts. The chain links TRBV5-1 to TRBJ2-5; 7 bases match TRBD1. This CDR3 region has 13 residues. Germline CDR1 reads SGHRS; CDR2 reads YFSETQ. V dropped 4 bases and J dropped 2; count of bases not matched to a gene: 2. The CDR3 here is CASSLGQQETQYF. The CDR3 nucleotides are TGCGCCAGCAGCCTGGGACAGCAAGAGACCCAGTACTTC.

In its sample, this clonotype was seen a few times. V gene TRBV28 combines with J gene TRBJ2-3; 7 nucleotides match TRBD2. Looked up from germline, CDR1 is MDHEN and CDR2 is SYDVKM. J lost 2 bases, V lost 8 bases, and 16 bases had no gene match. The CDR3 spans 17 residues. In DNA form, the CDR3 reads TGTGCCAGCTATCCATGGGGGGGGGTCCCATACACAGATACGCAGTATTTT. Translating it yields CASYPWGGVPYTDTQYF. Drawing the rest from reference TRBV28 and TRBJ2-3, the complete variable domain is DVKVTQSSRYLVKRTGEKVFLECVQDMDHENMFWYRQDPGLGLRLIYFSYDVKMKEKGDIPEGYSVSREKKERFSLILESASTNQTSMYLCASYPWGGVPYTDTQYFGPGTRLTVL.